The 32 T cell receptor beta chains given below trace back to one sample, sequenced in a study of STAT5B mutations in CD4+ large granular lymphocyte leukemia. Libraries were prepared by immunoSEQ multiplex PCR; TCRdb keeps only in-frame clonotypes and omits some of them. The sample includes tens of thousands of clones, 60% to 80% of them seen just once. The sample taken for sequencing was CD4+ T cells from blood buffy coats. These receptors originate from a human donor in good health.

The genes are TRBV2 and TRBJ2-5; TRBD1 matches 7 bases. The length of the CDR3 is 13 residues. Germline assignment: CDR1 SNHLY and CDR2 FYNNEI. Germline trimming cut 9 bases from V and 1 base from J; bases unmatched to any gene: 5. CDR3 DNA: TGTGCCAGTACCCGGGACAGCCAAGAGACCCAGTACTTC. Its protein product is CASTRDSQETQYF.

The chain combines TRBV5-1 with TRBJ1-4; no firm D call. Deletions cut 2 bases from V and 0 bases from J, with 8 bases between. The CDR3 contains 15 residues. Germline-derived CDR1 and CDR2 are SGHRS and YFSETQ. CDR3 protein: CASSFMGATNEKLFF. In nucleotides, the CDR3 is TGCGCCAGCAGCTTTATGGGAGCAACTAATGAAAAACTGTTTTTT.

V usage is TRBV19 and J usage is TRBJ2-2; TRBD2 matches at 15 bases. Germline V gene data show CDR1 as LNHDA and CDR2 as SQIVND (reference sequence). V shed 4 bases and J 4 bases; nucleotides not matched to a gene: 4. The CDR3 is made up of 17 amino acids. The CDR3, as DNA: TGTGCCAGTAGTACCGGACTAGCGGGAGGGGGCACCGGGGAGCTGTTTTTT. Its protein is CASSTGLAGGGTGELFF.

The chain has TRBV7-3 and TRBJ1-6; no reliable D call. CDR3 length: 15 residues. Trimming removed 2 bases at V and 7 bases at J, with 12 bases between. Per germline, CDR1 SGHTA and CDR2 FQGTGA. The CDR3 here is CASSLGPSQNSPLHF. CDR3 DNA sequence: TGTGCCAGCAGCTTAGGGCCCTCTCAGAATTCACCCCTCCACTTT.

This chain joins TRBV28 and TRBJ1-2; no definite D call. Trimming left V 6 bases short and J 8 bases short, with 16 bases between. CDR1 and CDR2 from the germline V gene are MDHEN and SYDVKM. The CDR3 length is 13 residues. CDR3 sequence: CASRAGNVWGYTF. CDR3 in DNA: TGTGCCAGCAGGGCCGGGAATGTGTGGGGCTACACCTTC.

The genes are TRBV21-1 and TRBJ1-1. TRBV21-1 is a pseudogene locus. The CDR3 length is 14 residues. CDR3 loop: CASSKVRMNTEAFF. CDR3 nucleotides: TGTGCCAGCAGCAAAGTACGGATGAACACTGAAGCTTTCTTT.

The chain carries TRBV4-1 and TRBJ1-6, with unresolved D. The CDR3 contains 18 residues. The V gene lost 0 bases and the J gene lost 2 bases, with 14 bases spanning the gap. The germline V gene has CDR1 MGHRA and CDR2 YSYEKL. DNA for the CDR3: TGCGCCAGCAGCCAAGACGGGTCCGCTCGACCCTATAATTCACCCCTCCACTTT. This gives the protein CASSQDGSARPYNSPLHF.

The chain joins TRBV4-1 to TRBJ2-1; D is unresolved. Trimming stripped 4 bases from V and 7 bases from J, with 14 bases between. The germline CDR1 and CDR2 sequences are MGHRA and YSYEKL. The CDR3 has 14 amino acids. CDR3 sequence: CASSRAFPSNEQFF. Here the CDR3 DNA reads TGCGCCAGCAGCCGAGCCTTTCCTAGTAATGAGCAGTTCTTC.

The chain employs TRBV7-8 and TRBJ2-7; unclear D gene. The CDR3 extends over 12 amino acids. Germline CDR1 SGHVS, CDR2 FQNEAQ. V lost 5 bases and J 6 bases, leaving 11 bases between the germline ends. CDR3 nucleotides: TGTGCCAGCAGCCCAGTTACCCCCGAGCAGTACTTC. Its translation: CASSPVTPEQYF. Drawing the rest from reference TRBV7-8 and TRBJ2-7, the complete variable domain is GAGVSQSPRYKVAKRGQDVALRCDPISGHVSLFWYQQALGQGPEFLTYFQNEAQLDKSGLPSDRFFAERPEGSVSTLKIQRTQQEDSAVYLCASSPVTPEQYFGPGTRLTVT.

This chain links TRBV2 with TRBJ2-5; tentatively, D is TRBD1 (6 bases). V was cut by 5 bases and J by 2 bases, with 15 bases left in between. The CDR3 runs 15 residues. Per the germline V gene, CDR1 is SNHLY and CDR2 is FYNNEI. In DNA, the CDR3 is TGTGCCAGCAGTCTAGACAGGACCCTACAAGAGACCCAGTACTTC. Its protein is CASSLDRTLQETQYF.

J is TRBJ2-1 and V is TRBV5-6, with D perhaps matching TRBD1 (6 bases). The germline CDR1 and CDR2 sequences are SGHDT and YYEEEE. V lost 3 bases to trimming and J lost 8 bases, with 24 bases between them. The CDR3 sequence is 17 residues long. The CDR3 loop is CASSYYSGAQGLDEQFF. CDR3 nucleotides: TGTGCCAGCAGCTACTACTCCGGGGCACAGGGATTGGATGAGCAGTTCTTC.

In its sample, this clone is medium-sized. The rearrangement links TRBV7-9 to TRBJ1-4; D is undetermined. V lost 5 bases and J 3 bases, leaving 19 bases between the germline ends. Germline V gene data show CDR1 as SEHNR and CDR2 as FQNEAQ (reference sequence). The CDR3 extends over 17 amino acids. In nucleotides, the CDR3 is TGTGCCAGCAGCCCAGGCTGGGCGAGACAACCTAATGAAAAACTGTTTTTT. Translating it yields CASSPGWARQPNEKLFF.

V is TRBV6-5 and J is TRBJ2-1; 7 nucleotides align to TRBD1. The CDR3 runs to 16 residues. Germline V CDR1 and CDR2: MNHEY, SVGAGI. J was trimmed by 1 base and V by 4 bases; bases with no gene match: 7. In DNA, the CDR3 is TGTGCCAGCAGTTCACGGGCGACAGGGTCCTACAATGAGCAGTTCTTC. Translated, it gives CASSSRATGSYNEQFF.

The V and J genes are TRBV4-2 and TRBJ1-4, with TRBD1 matching 7 bases. The CDR3 sequence is 14 residues long. The V gene's germline CDR1 is LGHNA and CDR2 YNFKEQ. Losses at the gene ends were 2 bases for V and 5 bases for J; bases not matched to a gene: 2. The CDR3 sequence: CASSQLQGNEKLFF. The DNA of the CDR3 is TGTGCCAGCAGCCAACTACAGGGGAATGAAAAACTGTTTTTT.

The rearrangement uses TRBV7-9 and TRBJ2-1, with TRBD2 matching over 7 bases. The CDR3 runs to 17 residues. CDR1 is SEHNR, CDR2 FQNEAQ, per germline (reference sequence). V lost 0 bases and J lost 2; bases outside the gene matches: 7. For the CDR3, the DNA is TGTGCCAGCAGCTTAGCTTTAGGGACTACGGCCTACAATGAGCAGTTCTTC. Residues: CASSLALGTTAYNEQFF.

A note on this clone: Because the CDR3's place on the DNA is in doubt, the DNA is left out and the CDR3 is given as listed by TCRdb. This chain connects TRBV2 to TRBJ1-4; the table's D call TRBD1 went unverified against the DNA. Germline V gene lookup returns CDR1 SNHLY and CDR2 FYNNEI. Ends included, the CDR3 has 14 residues. The chain's CDR3 is CASILGQDNEKLFF.

The chain uses TRBV2 and TRBJ1-2; 11 bases match TRBD1. CDR3 size: 15 residues. Per germline, CDR1 SNHLY and CDR2 FYNNEI. The trim removed 5 bases at V and 3 bases at J, leaving 5 bases unmatched. CDR3 loop: CASSPGTGGYYGYTF. The CDR3 nucleotides read TGTGCCAGCAGTCCCGGGACAGGGGGTTACTATGGCTACACCTTC.

This chain connects TRBV11-2 to TRBJ2-1, with D possibly TRBD1 on 5 matching bases. The germline V and J ends were trimmed by 1 base and 6 bases, with 10 bases remaining between them. CDR1 and CDR2 from the germline V gene are SGHAT and FQNNGV. The CDR3 contains 14 residues. The CDR3 protein is CASSLVQVGNEQFF. The CDR3 bases are TGTGCCAGCAGCTTAGTACAGGTCGGCAATGAGCAGTTCTTC.

This clone came up once. The chain couples TRBV6-1 to TRBJ2-2, with a weak D call TRBD2 (6 bases). The CDR3 covers 14 residues. CDR1 and CDR2 (germline): MNHNS, SASEGT. Trimming took 7 bases from V and 3 from J, leaving 12 bases between them. For the CDR3, the DNA is TGTGCCAGCACCGCCGGGACTCACACCGGGGAGCTGTTTTTT. It translates to CASTAGTHTGELFF.

Regarding this clone: At the DNA level, this CDR3 is encoded by other sequences in the same sample as well. The rearrangement uses TRBV4-1 and TRBJ1-5; the D gene is possibly TRBD1 (5 bases). V was pared by 0 bases and J by 4 bases, with 10 bases between. Germline V lookup: CDR1 MGHRA, CDR2 YSYEKL. The CDR3 loop spans 15 amino acids. CDR3 DNA: TGCGCCAGCAGCCAAGAAGTGGCAGGGAATCAGCCCCAGCATTTT. It specifies CASSQEVAGNQPQHF.

The V and J genes are TRBV5-6 and TRBJ1-1; possibly TRBD1 for D (5 bases). Germline CDR1 and CDR2: SGHDT and YYEEEE. Trimming removed 3 bases from V and 8 bases from J, with 14 bases in between. This CDR3 has 13 amino acids. CDR3 bases: TGTGCCAGCAGCTCGTTCATGGACATAGAAGCTTTCTTT. Its protein product is CASSSFMDIEAFF.

V usage is TRBV4-2 and J usage is TRBJ2-2; the match to TRBD2 covers 12 bases. Per the germline V gene, CDR1 is LGHNA and CDR2 is YNFKEQ. This CDR3 has 18 amino acids. Losses at the gene ends were 0 bases for V and 3 bases for J; bases not matched to a gene: 5. The CDR3, as DNA: TGTGCCAGCAGCCAAGATATCGCTAGCGGGAGGGACACCGGGGAGCTGTTTTTT. Its protein product is CASSQDIASGRDTGELFF.

The rearrangement links TRBV5-6 to TRBJ1-6, with D perhaps TRBD1 (6 bases). Trimming took off 4 bases at V and 0 bases at J, with 17 bases between the two ends. Germline CDR1 is SGHDT and CDR2 is YYEEEE. The CDR3 runs to 18 residues. CDR3 in amino acids: CASSRDRTASSYNSPLHF. CDR3 DNA sequence: TGTGCCAGCAGCCGCGACCGGACAGCGAGCTCCTATAATTCACCCCTCCACTTT.

The chain joins TRBV6-6 to TRBJ2-3; TRBD2 agrees at 8 bases. This CDR3 has 13 amino acids. Germline V gene sequence: CDR1 MNHNY, CDR2 SVGAGI (reference sequence). With V trimmed by 7 bases and J by 5 bases, 5 bases remained unmatched. The CDR3, as DNA: TGTGCCAGCAATGGAGCGGGGGTAGATACGCAGTATTTT. Residues: CASNGAGVDTQYF.

This chain joins TRBV6-1 and TRBJ1-4; D is possibly TRBD1 (5 bases). The V gene's germline CDR1 is MNHNS and CDR2 SASEGT. V lost 4 bases and J 7 bases, leaving 10 bases between the germline ends. The CDR3 runs 13 residues. The CDR3 DNA follows: TGTGCCAGCAGTGCCGGGACTTCTGAAAAACTGTTTTTT. Its protein product is CASSAGTSEKLFF.

This chain links TRBV9 with TRBJ1-2; D unresolved. Germline assignment: CDR1 SGDLS and CDR2 YYNGEE. Trimming took 0 bases from V and 1 from J, leaving 4 bases between them. This CDR3 comprises 13 residues. The CDR3 bases are TGTGCCAGCAGCGTAGGAGATAACTATGGCTACACCTTC. Translated, it gives CASSVGDNYGYTF. The variable domain in full, completed from reference TRBV9 and TRBJ1-2, reads DSGVTQTPKHLITATGQRVTLRCSPRSGDLSVYWYQQSLDQGLQFLIQYYNGEERAKGNILERFSAQQFPDLHSELNLSSLELGDSALYFCASSVGDNYGYTFGSGTRLTVV.

The chain has TRBV7-3 and TRBJ2-1, with 9 nucleotides matching TRBD1. The CDR3 spans 15 residues. Trimming removed 5 bases from V and 5 bases from J; junction bases left unmatched: 7. The germline gives CDR1 SGHTA, CDR2 FQGTGA. The CDR3 reads CASSNLDRGDNEQFF. CDR3 DNA: TGTGCCAGCAGCAATCTCGACAGGGGGGACAATGAGCAGTTCTTC.

This chain connects TRBV6-5 to TRBJ1-3, with no clear D. V lost 6 bases and J 4 bases, leaving 10 bases between the germline ends. CDR3 size: 13 residues. CDR1 and CDR2 from the germline V gene are MNHEY and SVGAGI. Written as DNA, the CDR3 is TGTGCCAGCAGCCGAATCCCGGGAAACACCATATATTTT. It translates to CASSRIPGNTIYF.

CDR3 amino acids: CASSPGLRSSYEQYF. CDR3 in DNA: TGTGCCAGCAGCCCGGGGCTTAGGAGCTCCTACGAGCAGTACTTC. V gene TRBV5-6 combines with J gene TRBJ2-7; D possibly uses TRBD1 or TRBD2 (5 bases each). Germline CDR1 is SGHDT and CDR2 is YYEEEE. The CDR3 extends over 15 amino acids. Trimming took off 4 bases at V and 0 bases at J, with 14 bases between the two ends.

This chain links TRBV6-5 with TRBJ2-2, with a weak D call TRBD1 (5 bases). The CDR3 extends over 12 amino acids. The germline V and J ends were trimmed by 4 bases and 6 bases, with 6 bases remaining between them. Germline-derived CDR1 and CDR2 are MNHEY and SVGAGI. The CDR3 protein is CASSFRAGELFF. As DNA, the CDR3 is TGTGCCAGCAGTTTCAGGGCCGGGGAGCTGTTTTTT.

This clone was recorded only once. The J gene is TRBJ2-7, the V gene TRBV6-5, with 7 bases matching TRBD2. From germline, CDR1 is MNHEY and CDR2 SVGAGI. The V gene end was trimmed by 0 bases and the J gene end by 4 bases; junction bases not matched to a gene: 3. The CDR3 totals 14 residues. The CDR3 spells CASSYSGGKYEQYF. The CDR3 coding sequence is TGTGCCAGCAGTTACTCGGGAGGGAAGTACGAGCAGTACTTC.

The CDR3: CASSEYMGQHTGELFF. The DNA for the CDR3 is TGTGCCAGCAGTGAATACATGGGACAGCACACCGGGGAGCTGTTTTTT. The rearrangement joins TRBV25-1 to TRBJ2-2, with 7 bases lining up with TRBD1. This CDR3 has 16 amino acids. V trimming: 0 bases; J trimming: 3 bases; junction bases outside the gene matches: 4. Per germline, CDR1 MGHDK and CDR2 SYGVNS.